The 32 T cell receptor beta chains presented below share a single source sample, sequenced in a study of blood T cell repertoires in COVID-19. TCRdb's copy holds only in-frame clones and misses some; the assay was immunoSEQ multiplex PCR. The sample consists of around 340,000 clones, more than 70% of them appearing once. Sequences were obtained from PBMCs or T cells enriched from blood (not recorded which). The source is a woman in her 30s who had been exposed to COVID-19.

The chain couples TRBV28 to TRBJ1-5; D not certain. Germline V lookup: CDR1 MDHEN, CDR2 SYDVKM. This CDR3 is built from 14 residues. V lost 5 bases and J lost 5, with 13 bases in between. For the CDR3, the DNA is TGTGCCAGCAGTCCCGGGAGCGATGATCAGCCCCAGCATTTT. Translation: CASSPGSDDQPQHF.

The CDR3 nucleotides are TGTGCCTGGATCCCTGGGGCTAGCGGGAGAGTCACAGATACGCAGTATTTT. Translating it yields CAWIPGASGRVTDTQYF. The chain recombines TRBV30 with TRBJ2-3, with 10 bases fitting TRBD2. Trimming removed 4 bases from V and 2 bases from J; junction bases left unmatched: 12. The CDR3 contains 17 residues. Germline CDR1 is GTSNPN and CDR2 is SVGIG (reference sequence).

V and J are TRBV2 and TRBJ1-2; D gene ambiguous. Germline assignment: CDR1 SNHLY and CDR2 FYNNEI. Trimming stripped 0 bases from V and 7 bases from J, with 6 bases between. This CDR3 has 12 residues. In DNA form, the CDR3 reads TGTGCCAGCAGTGAAGCTGCAGTTGGCTACACCTTC. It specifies CASSEAAVGYTF.

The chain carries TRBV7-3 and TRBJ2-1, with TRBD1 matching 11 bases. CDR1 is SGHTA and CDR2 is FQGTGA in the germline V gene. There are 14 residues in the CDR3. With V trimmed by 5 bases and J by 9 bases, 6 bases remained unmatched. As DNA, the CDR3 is TGTGCCAGCAGCCCCCCCGGGACAGGGGGTGAGCAGTTCTTC. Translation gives CASSPPGTGGEQFF.

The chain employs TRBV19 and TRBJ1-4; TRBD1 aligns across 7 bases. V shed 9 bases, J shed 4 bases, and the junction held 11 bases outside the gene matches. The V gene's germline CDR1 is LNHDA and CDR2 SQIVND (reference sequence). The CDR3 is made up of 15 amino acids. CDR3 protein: CASRTRGQLNEKLFF. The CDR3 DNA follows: TGTGCCAGCCGGACTCGGGGACAGCTTAATGAAAAACTGTTTTTT.

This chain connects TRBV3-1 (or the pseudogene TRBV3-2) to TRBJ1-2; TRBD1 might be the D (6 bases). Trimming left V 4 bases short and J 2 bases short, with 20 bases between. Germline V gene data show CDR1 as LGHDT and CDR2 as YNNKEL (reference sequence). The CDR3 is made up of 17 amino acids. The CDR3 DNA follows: TGTGCCAGCAGCCGGGTCGGGACATCTGGGCTCAACTATGGCTACACCTTC. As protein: CASSRVGTSGLNYGYTF.

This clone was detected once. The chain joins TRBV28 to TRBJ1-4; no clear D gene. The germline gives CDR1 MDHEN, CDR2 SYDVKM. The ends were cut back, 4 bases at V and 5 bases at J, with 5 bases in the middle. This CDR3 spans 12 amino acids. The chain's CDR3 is CASSSPNEKLFF. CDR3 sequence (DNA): TGTGCCAGCAGTTCCCCAAATGAAAAACTGTTTTTT.

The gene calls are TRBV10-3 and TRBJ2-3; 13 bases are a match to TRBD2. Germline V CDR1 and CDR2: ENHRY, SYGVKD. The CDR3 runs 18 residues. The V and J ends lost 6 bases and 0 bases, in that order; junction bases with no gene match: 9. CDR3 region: CAISSGLAGAASTDTQYF. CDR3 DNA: TGTGCCATCAGCTCAGGACTAGCGGGAGCCGCTAGCACAGATACGCAGTATTTT.

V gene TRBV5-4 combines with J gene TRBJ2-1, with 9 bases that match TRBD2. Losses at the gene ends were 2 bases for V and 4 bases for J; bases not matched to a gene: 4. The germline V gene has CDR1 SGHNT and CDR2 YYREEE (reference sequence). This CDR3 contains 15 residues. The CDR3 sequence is CASSFEAGGYNEQFF. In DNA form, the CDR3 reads TGTGCCAGCAGCTTCGAAGCGGGAGGTTACAATGAGCAGTTCTTC.

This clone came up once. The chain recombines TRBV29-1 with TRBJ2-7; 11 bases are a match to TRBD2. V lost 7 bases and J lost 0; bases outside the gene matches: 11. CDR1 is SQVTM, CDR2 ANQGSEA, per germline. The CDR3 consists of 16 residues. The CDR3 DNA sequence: TGCAGCGCCGACAGCACTGGGACTAGCGGCTCCTACGAGCAGTACTTC. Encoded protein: CSADSTGTSGSYEQYF.

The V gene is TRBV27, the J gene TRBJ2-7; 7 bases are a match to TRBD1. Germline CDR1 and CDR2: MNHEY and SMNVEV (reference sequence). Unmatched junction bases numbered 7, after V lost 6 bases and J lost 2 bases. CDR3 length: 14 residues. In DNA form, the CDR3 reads TGTGCCAGCAGCCCCACGGGACAGCCCTACGAGCAGTACTTC. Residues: CASSPTGQPYEQYF.

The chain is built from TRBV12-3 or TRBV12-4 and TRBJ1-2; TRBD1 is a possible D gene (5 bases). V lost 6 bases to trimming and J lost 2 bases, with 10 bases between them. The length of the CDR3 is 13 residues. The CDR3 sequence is CASRPGGNYGYTF. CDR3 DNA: TGTGCCAGCAGACCGGGGGGAAACTATGGCTACACCTTC.

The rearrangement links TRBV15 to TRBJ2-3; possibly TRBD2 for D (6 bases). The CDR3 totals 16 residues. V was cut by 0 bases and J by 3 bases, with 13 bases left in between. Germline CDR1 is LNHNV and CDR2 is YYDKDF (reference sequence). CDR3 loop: CATSRDSAGRTDTQYF. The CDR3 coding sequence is TGTGCCACCAGCAGAGATTCGGCAGGGAGGACAGATACGCAGTATTTT.

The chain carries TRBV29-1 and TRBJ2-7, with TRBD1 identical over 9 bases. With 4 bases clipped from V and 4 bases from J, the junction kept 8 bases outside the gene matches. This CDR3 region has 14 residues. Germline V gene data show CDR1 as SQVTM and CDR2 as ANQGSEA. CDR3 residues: CSVGRTGVQYEQYF. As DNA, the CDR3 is TGCAGCGTTGGCAGGACAGGGGTCCAATACGAGCAGTACTTC.

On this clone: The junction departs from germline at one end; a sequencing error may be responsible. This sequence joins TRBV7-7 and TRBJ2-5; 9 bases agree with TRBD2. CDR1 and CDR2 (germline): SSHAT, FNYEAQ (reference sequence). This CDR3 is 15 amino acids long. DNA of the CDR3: TGTGCTAGCAGCCCGAGCGGGAGGAACGAGCAGACCCAGTACTTC. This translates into CASSPSGRNEQTQYF.

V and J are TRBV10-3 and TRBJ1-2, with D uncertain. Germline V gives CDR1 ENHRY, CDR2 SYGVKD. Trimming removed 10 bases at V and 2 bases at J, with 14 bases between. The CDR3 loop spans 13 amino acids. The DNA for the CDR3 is TGTGCCACCCGGGAGGCAGTAAACTATGGCTACACCTTC. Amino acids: CATREAVNYGYTF.

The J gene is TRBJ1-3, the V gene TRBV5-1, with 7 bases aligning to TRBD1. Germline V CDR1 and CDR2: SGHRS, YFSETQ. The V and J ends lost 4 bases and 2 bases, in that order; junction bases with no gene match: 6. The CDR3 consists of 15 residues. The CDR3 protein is CASSALGQPGNTIYF. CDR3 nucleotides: TGCGCCAGCAGCGCCCTGGGACAGCCTGGAAACACCATATATTTT. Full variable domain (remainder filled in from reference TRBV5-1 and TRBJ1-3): KAGVTQTPRYLIKTRGQQVTLSCSPISGHRSVSWYQQTPGQGLQFLFEYFSETQRNKGNFPGRFSGRQFSNSRSEMNVSTLELGDSALYLCASSALGQPGNTIYFGEGSWLTVV.

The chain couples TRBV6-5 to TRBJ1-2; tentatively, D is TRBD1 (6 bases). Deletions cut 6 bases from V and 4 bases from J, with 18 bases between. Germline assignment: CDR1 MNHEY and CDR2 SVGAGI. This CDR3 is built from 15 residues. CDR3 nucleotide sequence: TGTGCCAGCAGCCGTCAACAGGGTTCTGTCTATGGCTACACCTTC. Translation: CASSRQQGSVYGYTF.

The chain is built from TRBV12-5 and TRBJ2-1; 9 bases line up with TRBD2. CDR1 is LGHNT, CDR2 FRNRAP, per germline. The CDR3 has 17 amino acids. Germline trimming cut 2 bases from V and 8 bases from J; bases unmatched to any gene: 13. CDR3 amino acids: CASGLRSGGRAKDEQFF. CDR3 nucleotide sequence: TGTGCTAGTGGTTTGCGATCCGGCGGGAGGGCCAAGGATGAGCAGTTCTTC.

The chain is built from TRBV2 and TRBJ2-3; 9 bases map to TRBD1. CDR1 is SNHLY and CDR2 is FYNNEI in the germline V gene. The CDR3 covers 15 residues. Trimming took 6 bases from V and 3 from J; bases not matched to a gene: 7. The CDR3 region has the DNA TGTGCCAGCAGGGCCCGGGACAGGGTGACAGATACGCAGTATTTT. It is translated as CASRARDRVTDTQYF.

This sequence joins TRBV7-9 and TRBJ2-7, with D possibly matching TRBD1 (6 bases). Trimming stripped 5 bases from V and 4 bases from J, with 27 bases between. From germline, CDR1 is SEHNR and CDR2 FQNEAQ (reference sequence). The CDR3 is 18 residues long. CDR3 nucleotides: TGTGCCAGCAGCCAGCCGGGTGGGGGCTTGACCGAGAGTTACGAGCAGTACTTC. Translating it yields CASSQPGGGLTESYEQYF.

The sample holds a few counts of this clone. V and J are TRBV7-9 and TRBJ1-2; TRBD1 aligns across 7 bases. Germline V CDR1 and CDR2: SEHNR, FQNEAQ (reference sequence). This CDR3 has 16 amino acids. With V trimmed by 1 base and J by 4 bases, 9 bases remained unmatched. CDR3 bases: TGTGCCAGCAGCTTAGGACAGGGAATGATCGGCTATGGCTACACCTTC. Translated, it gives CASSLGQGMIGYGYTF.

The CDR3: CASSDKRRRRTDEKLFF. CDR3 sequence (DNA): TGTGCCAGCAGCGACAAACGGCGCCGGAGGACGGATGAAAAACTGTTTTTT. V gene TRBV21-1 combines with J gene TRBJ1-4. TRBV21-1 is a pseudogene. The CDR3 loop spans 17 amino acids.

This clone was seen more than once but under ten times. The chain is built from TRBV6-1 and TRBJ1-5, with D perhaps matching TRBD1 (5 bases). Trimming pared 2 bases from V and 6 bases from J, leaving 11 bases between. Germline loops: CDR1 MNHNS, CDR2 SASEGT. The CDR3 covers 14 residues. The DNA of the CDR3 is TGTGCCAGCAGTGAAAAGGGGATCGTTCAGCCCCAGCATTTT. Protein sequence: CASSEKGIVQPQHF.

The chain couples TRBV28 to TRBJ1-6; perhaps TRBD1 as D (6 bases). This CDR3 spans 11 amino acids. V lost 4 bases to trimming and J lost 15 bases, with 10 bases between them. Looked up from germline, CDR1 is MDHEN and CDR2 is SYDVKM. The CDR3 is CASSYRVVLHF. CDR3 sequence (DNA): TGTGCCAGCAGTTACAGGGTTGTCCTCCACTTT. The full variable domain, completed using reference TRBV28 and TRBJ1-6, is DVKVTQSSRYLVKRTGEKVFLECVQDMDHENMFWYRQDPGLGLRLIYFSYDVKMKEKGDIPEGYSVSREKKERFSLILESASTNQTSMYLCASSYRVVLHFGNGTRLTVT.

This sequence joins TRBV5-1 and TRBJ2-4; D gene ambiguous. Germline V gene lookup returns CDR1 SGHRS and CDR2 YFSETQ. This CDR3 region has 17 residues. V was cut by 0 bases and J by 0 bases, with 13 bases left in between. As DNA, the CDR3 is TGCGCCAGCAGCTTGGGGTTCCTGCAACTAGCCAAAAACATTCAGTACTTC. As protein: CASSLGFLQLAKNIQYF.

CDR3 amino acids: CASSPRQGELSDEQYF. CDR3 nucleotides: TGTGCCAGCTCACCCCGACAGGGGGAACTCAGTGACGAGCAGTACTTC. The chain uses TRBV18 and TRBJ2-7; 9 nucleotides line up with TRBD1. Trimming at V came to 3 bases and at J to 5 bases, leaving 11 bases not matched to a gene. Germline CDR1 KGHSH, CDR2 LQKENI. CDR3 length equals 16 residues. Supplemented by reference TRBV18 and TRBJ2-7, the full variable domain reads NAGVMQNPRHLVRRRGQEARLRCSPMKGHSHVYWYRQLPEEGLKFMVYLQKENIIDESGMPKERFSAEFPKEGPSILRIQQVVRGDSAAYFCASSPRQGELSDEQYFGPGTRLTVT.

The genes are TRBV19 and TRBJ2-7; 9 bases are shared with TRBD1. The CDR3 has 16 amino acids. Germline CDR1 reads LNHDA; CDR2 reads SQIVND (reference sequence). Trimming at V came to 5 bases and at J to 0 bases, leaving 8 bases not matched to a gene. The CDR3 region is CASSSGTGPYSYEQYF. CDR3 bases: TGTGCCAGTAGTTCCGGGACAGGGCCCTACTCCTACGAGCAGTACTTC.

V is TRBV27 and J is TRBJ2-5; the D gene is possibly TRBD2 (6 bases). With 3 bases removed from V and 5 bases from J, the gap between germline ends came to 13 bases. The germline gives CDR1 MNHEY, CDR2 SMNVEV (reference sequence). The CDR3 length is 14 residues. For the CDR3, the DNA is TGTGCCAGCAGTTTTTTGGGGGGTATCGAGACCCAGTACTTC. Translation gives CASSFLGGIETQYF.

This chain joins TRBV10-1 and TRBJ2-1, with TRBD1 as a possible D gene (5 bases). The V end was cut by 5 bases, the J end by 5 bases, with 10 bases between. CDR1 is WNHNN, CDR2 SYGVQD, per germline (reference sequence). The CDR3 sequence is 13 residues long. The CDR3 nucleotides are TGCGCCAGCAGTCAACAGGTAAACAATGAGCAGTTCTTC. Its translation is CASSQQVNNEQFF.

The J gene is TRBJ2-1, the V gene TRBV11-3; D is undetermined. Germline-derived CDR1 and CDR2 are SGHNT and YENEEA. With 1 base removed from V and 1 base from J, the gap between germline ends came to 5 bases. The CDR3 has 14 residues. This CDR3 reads CASSLGGSYNEQFF. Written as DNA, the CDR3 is TGTGCCAGCAGCTTAGGCGGTTCCTACAATGAGCAGTTCTTC.

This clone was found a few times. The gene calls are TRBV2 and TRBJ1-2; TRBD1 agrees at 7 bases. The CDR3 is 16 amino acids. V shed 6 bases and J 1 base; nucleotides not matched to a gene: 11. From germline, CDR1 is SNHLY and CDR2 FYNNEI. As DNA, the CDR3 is TGTGCCAGCAGCGACGGACAGGCTGGAGGTAACTATGGCTACACCTTC. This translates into CASSDGQAGGNYGYTF. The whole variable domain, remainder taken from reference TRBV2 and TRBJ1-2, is EPEVTQTPSHQVTQMGQEVILRCVPISNHLYFYWYRQILGQKVEFLVSFYNNEISEKSEIFDDQFSVERPDGSNFTLKIRSTKLEDSAMYFCASSDGQAGGNYGYTFGSGTRLTVV.